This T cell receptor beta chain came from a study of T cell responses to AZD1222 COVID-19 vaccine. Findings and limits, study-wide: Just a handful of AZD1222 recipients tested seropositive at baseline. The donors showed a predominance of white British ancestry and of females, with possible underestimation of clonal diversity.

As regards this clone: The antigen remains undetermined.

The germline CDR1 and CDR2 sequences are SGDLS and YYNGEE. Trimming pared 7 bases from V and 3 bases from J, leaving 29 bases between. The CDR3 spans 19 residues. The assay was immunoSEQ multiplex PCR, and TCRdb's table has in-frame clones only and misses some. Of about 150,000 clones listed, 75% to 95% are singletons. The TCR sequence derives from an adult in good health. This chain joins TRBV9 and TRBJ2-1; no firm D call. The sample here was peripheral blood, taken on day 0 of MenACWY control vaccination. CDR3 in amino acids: CASGKFSYNEQSHYNEQFF. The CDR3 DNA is TGTGCCAGCGGTAAGTTCTCCTACAATGAGCAGTCTCACTACAATGAGCAGTTCTTC.